Shown below are 28 T cell receptor beta chains from a single sample sequenced in a study of shared clonotypes between healthy human individuals. Assay: immunoSEQ multiplex PCR; the TCRdb copy retains only in-frame clones and omits some. Here the sample spans hundreds of thousands of clones, more than 70% being singletons. The sequencing sample was made of PBMCs. The receptor set was obtained from a woman between 35 and 50 years old in good health. Some clones in this sample may be carry-over from other donors' samples.

For this clone: A far more abundant clone sits one base away, making this likely a read error. The conserved phenylalanine or tryptophan is not found at the CDR3 terminus, so this likely reflects a read error. The CDR3 DNA follows: TGCAGCGTCGGGACAGGGGGGAACACCGGGGAGCTGTTTTTA. Protein: CSVGTGGNTGELFL. This chain links TRBV29-1 with TRBJ2-2; 11 bases align to TRBD1. Trimming cost V 6 bases and J 1 base; bases outside gene matches: 1. Per the germline V gene, CDR1 is SQVTM and CDR2 is ANQGSEA. There are 14 residues in the CDR3.

In its sample, this clone was seen a few times. A much larger clone sits a single nucleotide away, making a read error possible. This sequence joins TRBV15 and TRBJ2-1; a possible D gene is TRBD1 (6 bases). The CDR3 is made up of 17 amino acids. V gave up 5 bases and J gave up 0 bases, with 17 bases separating them. Germline CDR1 reads LNHNV; CDR2 reads YYDKDF (reference sequence). The CDR3 here is CATSGTSGVSSYNEQFF. The DNA for the CDR3 is TGTGCCACCAGCGGAACCTCAGGGGTAAGCTCCTACAATGAGCAGTTCTTC.

This clone showed up just once. The same CDR3 arises from other DNA sequences in this sample as well. This chain connects TRBV18 to TRBJ2-7, with 8 bases fitting TRBD2. V trimming: 3 bases; J trimming: 1 base; junction bases outside the gene matches: 2. Germline V gene lookup returns CDR1 KGHSH and CDR2 LQKENI. The CDR3 has 14 amino acids. CDR3 coding DNA: TGTGCCAGCTCACCCGGGGGGGCATCCTACGAGCAGTACTTC. It specifies CASSPGGASYEQYF. The full variable domain, completed using reference TRBV18 and TRBJ2-7, is NAGVMQNPRHLVRRRGQEARLRCSPMKGHSHVYWYRQLPEEGLKFMVYLQKENIIDESGMPKERFSAEFPKEGPSILRIQQVVRGDSAAYFCASSPGGASYEQYFGPGTRLTVT.

This chain uses TRBV28 with TRBJ2-7; 9 bases are a match to TRBD1. V lost 7 bases, J lost 2 bases, and 6 bases stayed unmatched. The CDR3 contains 14 residues. Per the germline V gene, CDR1 is MDHEN and CDR2 is SYDVKM. DNA for the CDR3: TGTGCCAGCACCCCCGGGGACAGGGCCTACGAGCAGTACTTC. It specifies CASTPGDRAYEQYF.

This CDR3 reads CASSQGVDQPQHF. CDR3 DNA: TGTGCCAGCAGCCAAGGGGTGGATCAGCCCCAGCATTTT. The chain employs TRBV4-2 and TRBJ1-5, with D uncertain. V lost 1 base to trimming and J lost 5 bases, with 6 bases between them. Looked up from germline, CDR1 is LGHNA and CDR2 is YNFKEQ. The CDR3 contains 13 residues.

The chain links TRBV4-1 to TRBJ2-5, with TRBD2 as a possible D gene (5 bases). V was shortened by 4 bases and J by 2 bases, with 8 bases between the two germline ends. This CDR3 has 13 amino acids. CDR1 and CDR2 from the germline V gene are MGHRA and YSYEKL. In DNA form, the CDR3 reads TGCGCCAGCAGCCGTTGGACTCAAGAGACCCAGTACTTC. Residues: CASSRWTQETQYF.

This chain uses TRBV5-1 with TRBJ1-2; D unclear. Germline V gene data show CDR1 as SGHRS and CDR2 as YFSETQ. There are 13 residues in the CDR3. Trimming shortened V by 0 bases and J by 8 bases, and 11 bases separated the two germline ends. Here the CDR3 DNA reads TGCGCCAGCAGCTTGGACTCAACGCTCGGCTACACCTTC. Translating gives CASSLDSTLGYTF.

To note about this clone: At one of its ends the junction is not consistent with the germline gene, which may arise from a read error. The chain recombines TRBV13 with TRBJ2-3, with TRBD1 matching over 10 bases. The CDR3 runs 16 residues. From germline, CDR1 is PRHDT and CDR2 FYEKMQ (reference sequence). CDR3 in DNA: TGTGCCAGCAACTTACGGACAGGGGGGATGGCAGATACGCAGTATTTT. The encoded protein is CASNLRTGGMADTQYF.

This clone has a handful of counts. The CDR3 sequence is CSVVDYNEQFF. The DNA of the CDR3 is TGCAGCGTTGTAGACTACAATGAGCAGTTCTTC. J is TRBJ2-1 and V is TRBV29-1, with D unresolved. V was clipped by 4 bases and J by 3 bases, with 4 bases between them. In germline, CDR1 is SQVTM, CDR2 ANQGSEA. This CDR3 has 11 residues.

This clone was observed many times. The sample carries other DNA sequences with the same CDR3. The rearrangement joins TRBV5-1 to TRBJ2-6, with D uncertain. Trimming pared 0 bases from V and 0 bases from J, leaving 13 bases between. The length of the CDR3 is 18 residues. CDR1 is SGHRS and CDR2 is YFSETQ in the germline V gene. Written as DNA, the CDR3 is TGCGCCAGCAGCTTGGGCGTTGTAGATACCTCTGGGGCCAACGTCCTGACTTTC. It yields the protein CASSLGVVDTSGANVLTF.

The rearrangement uses TRBV5-1 and TRBJ1-3; D possibly corresponds to TRBD1 (6 bases). This CDR3 comprises 17 residues. Trimming left V 1 base short and J 3 bases short, with 17 bases between. CDR1 is SGHRS and CDR2 is YFSETQ in the germline V gene. The CDR3 nucleotides are TGCGCCAGCAGCTTGTCGGGGGGGCCGAATCATGGAAACACCATATATTTT. This encodes CASSLSGGPNHGNTIYF. The variable domain in full, completed from reference TRBV5-1 and TRBJ1-3, reads KAGVTQTPRYLIKTRGQQVTLSCSPISGHRSVSWYQQTPGQGLQFLFEYFSETQRNKGNFPGRFSGRQFSNSRSEMNVSTLELGDSALYLCASSLSGGPNHGNTIYFGEGSWLTVV.

Note on this clone: A read error is likely here: a far larger clone is one base away. The V and J genes are TRBV5-1 and TRBJ2-2, with 9 bases that match TRBD2. CDR3 length: 13 residues. Germline assignment: CDR1 SGHRS and CDR2 YFSETQ. CDR3 sequence (DNA): TGCGCCAGCAGACTAGCGGGCTCCGGGGAGCCGTTTTTT. This encodes CASRLAGSGEPFF.

The chain recombines TRBV28 with TRBJ2-5; possible D gene TRBD2, 5 bases. CDR1 and CDR2 (germline): MDHEN, SYDVKM. This CDR3 is 12 amino acids long. The V end was cut by 3 bases, the J end by 4 bases, with 6 bases between. The CDR3 bases are TGTGCCAGCAGTTTTGGGAGAGAGACCCAGTACTTC. Translated, it gives CASSFGRETQYF.

This clone was seen only a few times. The chain combines TRBV5-6 with TRBJ1-2; a weak D match, TRBD1 (5 bases). Germline V gene data show CDR1 as SGHDT and CDR2 as YYEEEE. CDR3 length equals 13 residues. The V end was cut by 1 base, the J end by 4 bases, with 8 bases between. As DNA, the CDR3 is TGTGCCAGCAGCTTGAGGGGAGGCTATGGCTACACCTTC. The encoded protein is CASSLRGGYGYTF.

This clone is labeled medium-sized (0.01 to 0.1%). This chain links TRBV7-2 with TRBJ2-1; D remains unclear. This CDR3 comprises 15 residues. With 1 base removed from V and 2 bases from J, the gap between germline ends came to 9 bases. In germline, CDR1 is SGHTA, CDR2 FQGNSA. DNA for the CDR3: TGTGCCAGCAGCTTAGTTCCAGAGGCCTACAATGAGCAGTTCTTC. It translates to CASSLVPEAYNEQFF.

The chain combines TRBV6-5 with TRBJ2-5; D perhaps matches TRBD2 (6 bases). Trimming took off 2 bases at V and 5 bases at J, with 9 bases between the two ends. Germline CDR1 MNHEY, CDR2 SVGAGI. CDR3 length: 13 residues. CDR3 loop: CASSYPGVETQYF. In nucleotides, the CDR3 is TGTGCCAGCAGTTACCCGGGAGTGGAGACCCAGTACTTC.

V and J are TRBV29-1 and TRBJ1-2, with D possibly TRBD1 on 5 matching bases. V gave up 4 bases and J gave up 3 bases, with 9 bases separating them. The CDR3 totals 12 residues. Per germline, CDR1 SQVTM and CDR2 ANQGSEA. The CDR3 DNA reads TGCAGCGTTGCGTGGGGGGACTATGGCTACACCTTC. Translating it yields CSVAWGDYGYTF.

The count of this clone is one. This sequence joins TRBV23-1 and TRBJ2-7; D is possibly TRBD1 (5 bases). TRBV23-1 is sorted into the ORF group, with uncertain function. CDR3 length: 18 amino acids. Trimming stripped 4 bases from V and 2 bases from J, with 24 bases between. CDR3 sequence reads: CASSRGDTVKTETYEQYF. For the CDR3, the DNA is TGCGCCAGCAGTCGAGGAGACACGGTTAAGACAGAAACCTACGAGCAGTACTTC.

The rearrangement links TRBV11-3 to TRBJ2-2; TRBD1 matches at 9 bases. The CDR3 contains 14 residues. Looked up from germline, CDR1 is SGHNT and CDR2 is YENEEA. The V segment lost 5 bases and the J segment 7 bases; nucleotides outside the gene matches: 5. DNA for the CDR3: TGTGCCAGCAGCGAACAGGGGGCTTTCGGGGAGCTGTTTTTT. Protein: CASSEQGAFGELFF.

The genes are TRBV9 and TRBJ2-1, with 8 bases lining up with TRBD1. V gave up 0 bases and J gave up 2 bases; unmatched junction bases: 10. The CDR3 sequence is 18 residues long. Germline CDR1 SGDLS, CDR2 YYNGEE. The CDR3 protein is CASSVATPPGQAYNEQFF. DNA for the CDR3: TGTGCCAGCAGCGTAGCTACCCCCCCGGGACAGGCCTACAATGAGCAGTTCTTC.

The rearrangement uses TRBV18 and TRBJ2-7; D perhaps matches TRBD1 (5 bases). The CDR3 runs 13 residues. CDR1 is KGHSH, CDR2 LQKENI, per germline. V lost 5 bases and J lost 2, with 10 bases in between. CDR3 loop: CASSNTGAYEQYF. The CDR3 DNA follows: TGTGCCAGCTCAAATACAGGAGCCTACGAGCAGTACTTC.

There are many counts of this clone. This sample also contains other DNA sequences that code for the same CDR3. The chain joins TRBV6-1 to TRBJ1-2; 9 nucleotides align to TRBD1. The CDR3 has 14 amino acids. The ends lost 6 bases at V and 4 bases at J; junction bases unmatched: 6. CDR1 is MNHNS and CDR2 is SASEGT in the germline V gene. CDR3 residues: CASRPGQGLYGYTF. The CDR3, as DNA: TGTGCCAGCAGGCCGGGACAGGGACTCTATGGCTACACCTTC.

As to this clone: A far larger clone is only one base removed, so a read error is likely. This chain uses TRBV30 with TRBJ1-4; 10 bases are shared with TRBD1. The CDR3 consists of 13 residues. Per the germline V gene, CDR1 is GTSNPN and CDR2 is SVGIG (reference sequence). CDR3 coding DNA: TGTGCCTGGAGTAGGGACAGGGGTGAAAAACTGTCTTTT. It codes for CAWSRDRGEKLSF.

The chain uses TRBV27 and TRBJ1-1; TRBD1 might be the D (6 bases). CDR3 length equals 15 residues. The ends were cut back, 8 bases at V and 1 base at J, with 17 bases in the middle. CDR1 is MNHEY and CDR2 is SMNVEV in the germline V gene (reference sequence). The CDR3 sequence: CASGAAGHQNTEAFF. The CDR3 bases are TGTGCCAGCGGGGCCGCGGGACACCAGAACACTGAAGCTTTCTTT.

This chain connects TRBV7-8 to TRBJ1-3; D is unclear. This CDR3 has 15 amino acids. Germline-derived CDR1 and CDR2 are SGHVS and FQNEAQ. Deletions cut 2 bases from V and 0 bases from J, with 8 bases between. The CDR3 region is CASSLQISSGNTIYF. CDR3 nucleotide sequence: TGTGCCAGCAGCTTACAGATAAGCTCTGGAAACACCATATATTTT.

The V and J genes are TRBV18 and TRBJ1-5; D unclear. The ends were cut back, 2 bases at V and 2 bases at J, with 13 bases in the middle. The germline V gene encodes CDR1 KGHSH and CDR2 LQKENI. The length of the CDR3 is 16 residues. CDR3 loop: CASSPAGVGGNQPQHF. The CDR3 DNA reads as TGTGCCAGCTCACCAGCGGGAGTTGGAGGCAATCAGCCCCAGCATTTT.

The sample holds a few counts of this clone. The V gene is TRBV28, the J gene TRBJ2-7, with 8 positions matching TRBD1. The CDR3 totals 15 residues. The germline gives CDR1 MDHEN, CDR2 SYDVKM. The V and J ends lost 5 bases and 6 bases, in that order; junction bases with no gene match: 12. CDR3 residues: CASSPRTGKPGEQYF. CDR3 DNA: TGTGCCAGCAGTCCCCGGACAGGGAAGCCTGGCGAGCAGTACTTC. Using reference TRBV28 and TRBJ2-7 for the parts outside the CDR3, the full variable domain is DVKVTQSSRYLVKRTGEKVFLECVQDMDHENMFWYRQDPGLGLRLIYFSYDVKMKEKGDIPEGYSVSREKKERFSLILESASTNQTSMYLCASSPRTGKPGEQYFGPGTRLTVT.

V and J are TRBV5-4 and TRBJ2-1; 10 nucleotides match TRBD2. This CDR3 region has 14 residues. Trimming at V came to 4 bases and at J to 5 bases, leaving 3 bases not matched to a gene. The germline CDR1 and CDR2 sequences are SGHNT and YYREEE (reference sequence). The CDR3 DNA is TGTGCCAGCAGCGCGGGACTAGCGAACAATGAGCAGTTCTTC. This translates into CASSAGLANNEQFF.